The 14 T cell receptor beta chains listed next were all sequenced from one sample in a study of siplizumab effects on memory and regulatory T cells (dated by TCRdb to about 2019). Preparation of the library involved the immunoSEQ multiplex PCR assay. The source is immuneACCESS, and TCRdb retained only in-frame sequences with V and J called. Part of the clones is not carried over; for the studies checked, unresolved V genes explain less than half of this, and the remainder is unexplained. Present in this sample are about 64,000 clones, just over 95% of which were seen just once. Jointly, the top ten make up more than 0.075% of the sample. Sequenced: naive CD8+ T cells sorted from blood. The label giving this sample's cell subset or site can be read as: unstimulated naive T cells. The receptors stem from a human donor in good health.

The chain recombines TRBV28 with TRBJ2-7; D is unclear. CDR3 length equals 17 residues. V shed 4 bases and J shed 3 bases, with 22 bases lying between them. CDR1 is MDHEN, CDR2 SYDVKM, per germline. For the CDR3, the DNA is TGTGCCAGCAGTTCAACCTCCGGTCCCTACAACCTCTACGAGCAGTACTTC. This gives the protein CASSSTSGPYNLYEQYF.

The chain employs TRBV6-6 and TRBJ1-2; 9 nucleotides match TRBD1. The ends lost 6 bases at V and 6 bases at J; junction bases unmatched: 5. Germline CDR1 and CDR2: MNHNY and SVGAGI (reference sequence). The CDR3 totals 13 residues. The CDR3 is CASSSGQGDGYTF. In nucleotides, the CDR3 is TGTGCCAGCAGCTCGGGACAGGGCGATGGCTACACCTTC.

The rearrangement joins TRBV2 to TRBJ1-2, with 7 bases fitting TRBD1. The CDR3 loop spans 16 amino acids. The germline V gene has CDR1 SNHLY and CDR2 FYNNEI. Trimming cost V 8 bases and J 1 base; bases outside gene matches: 13. The CDR3 loop reads CASYHHYDRVNYGYTF. In DNA, the CDR3 is TGTGCCAGCTACCACCATTACGACAGGGTTAACTATGGCTACACCTTC.

This chain connects TRBV27 to TRBJ1-1, with D perhaps TRBD1 (6 bases). The CDR3 spans 14 residues. The V gene lost 7 bases and the J gene lost 1 base, with 13 bases spanning the gap. Germline V CDR1 and CDR2: MNHEY, SMNVEV (reference sequence). CDR3 sequence: CASTPRGPNTEAFF. The CDR3 nucleotides read TGTGCCAGCACCCCGCGGGGGCCGAACACTGAAGCTTTCTTT.

The chain carries TRBV19 and TRBJ1-1, with D possibly being TRBD1 (5 bases). From germline, CDR1 is LNHDA and CDR2 SQIVND (reference sequence). CDR3 length: 14 residues. V was cut by 4 bases and J by 4 bases, with 13 bases left in between. The DNA of the CDR3 is TGTGCCAGTAGTAGGAGTGGGGGTGTCACTGAAGCTTTCTTT. Residues: CASSRSGGVTEAFF.

The chain carries TRBV19 and TRBJ1-5; D unresolved. CDR1 is LNHDA, CDR2 SQIVND, per germline (reference sequence). Trimming shortened V by 6 bases and J by 0 bases, and 9 bases separated the two germline ends. There are 14 residues in the CDR3. CDR3 bases: TGTGCCAGTAGCTCCTCGTATAGCAATCAGCCCCAGCATTTT. Protein: CASSSSYSNQPQHF.

The gene calls are TRBV27 and TRBJ2-3; D gene unclear. The CDR3 extends over 14 amino acids. V gave up 2 bases and J gave up 3 bases, with 9 bases separating them. CDR1 is MNHEY and CDR2 is SMNVEV in the germline V gene (reference sequence). The chain's CDR3 is CASSLGVGTDTQYF. The CDR3 nucleotides are TGTGCCAGCAGTTTAGGGGTGGGGACAGATACGCAGTATTTT.

V and J are TRBV19 and TRBJ1-1; D remains ambiguous. Trimming left V 7 bases short and J 5 bases short, with 20 bases between. The germline V gene encodes CDR1 LNHDA and CDR2 SQIVND (reference sequence). The CDR3 consists of 15 residues. This CDR3 reads CASTEGRSFGTEAFF. The CDR3 DNA sequence: TGTGCCAGTACCGAAGGGCGAAGTTTCGGGACTGAAGCTTTCTTT.

V usage is TRBV27 and J usage is TRBJ1-1; the match to TRBD1 covers 8 bases. Germline-derived CDR1 and CDR2 are MNHEY and SMNVEV (reference sequence). The CDR3 consists of 17 residues. With V trimmed by 5 bases and J by 3 bases, 14 bases remained unmatched. The CDR3 nucleotides are TGTGCCAGCAGTCCTAGGGGGCAGGGGGCGATGGACACTGAAGCTTTCTTT. Translated: CASSPRGQGAMDTEAFF.

The J gene is TRBJ1-5, the V gene TRBV4-1; the D gene is possibly TRBD1 (5 bases). CDR3 length equals 14 residues. V was pared by 0 bases and J by 6 bases, with 9 bases between. The germline V gene has CDR1 MGHRA and CDR2 YSYEKL. CDR3 coding DNA: TGCGCCAGCAGCCAAGATTGGGGGGTTCAGCCCCAGCATTTT. This codes for CASSQDWGVQPQHF.

V and J are TRBV5-1 and TRBJ2-2; TRBD2 agrees at 14 bases. Germline CDR1 is SGHRS and CDR2 is YFSETQ. The CDR3 loop spans 13 amino acids. V was clipped by 7 bases and J by 7 bases; unmatched bases: 0. DNA for the CDR3: TGCGCCAGCGGACTAGCGGGGGGCGGGGAGCTGTTTTTT. Translated: CASGLAGGGELFF.

The V and J genes are TRBV9 and TRBJ2-5; 7 bases line up with TRBD1. Trimming removed 4 bases from V and 3 bases from J; junction bases left unmatched: 6. The V gene's germline CDR1 is SGDLS and CDR2 YYNGEE. The CDR3 runs 14 residues. The CDR3 region is CASSIQGWEETQYF. Written as DNA, the CDR3 is TGTGCCAGCAGCATACAGGGGTGGGAAGAGACCCAGTACTTC.

V usage is TRBV7-9 and J usage is TRBJ1-1, with no clear D. This CDR3 contains 13 residues. Germline loops: CDR1 SEHNR, CDR2 FQNEAQ (reference sequence). Trimming stripped 5 bases from V and 5 bases from J, with 12 bases between. The CDR3 protein is CASSTTGGTEAFF. DNA for the CDR3: TGTGCCAGCAGCACCACCGGAGGGACTGAAGCTTTCTTT.

The gene calls are TRBV6-5 and TRBJ2-7; D unresolved. The CDR3 runs to 14 residues. Trimming left V 2 bases short and J 1 base short, with 9 bases between. Germline-derived CDR1 and CDR2 are MNHEY and SVGAGI. The CDR3 is CASSYGSASYEQYF. DNA of the CDR3: TGTGCCAGCAGTTACGGGTCAGCTTCCTACGAGCAGTACTTC.